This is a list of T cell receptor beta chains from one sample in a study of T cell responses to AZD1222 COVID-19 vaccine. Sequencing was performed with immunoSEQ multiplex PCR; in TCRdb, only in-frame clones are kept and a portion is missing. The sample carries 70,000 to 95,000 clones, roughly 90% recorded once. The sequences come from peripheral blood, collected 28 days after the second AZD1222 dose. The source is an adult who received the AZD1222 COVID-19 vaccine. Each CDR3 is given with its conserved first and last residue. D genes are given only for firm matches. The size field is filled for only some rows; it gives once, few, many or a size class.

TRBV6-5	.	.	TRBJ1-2	TGTGCCAGCAGTTACATGGCAGACTATGGCTACACCTTC	CASSYMADYGYTF
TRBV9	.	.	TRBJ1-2	TGTGCCAGCAGCGTAGATGAAGGGGACGACTATGGCTACACCTTC	CASSVDEGDDYGYTF
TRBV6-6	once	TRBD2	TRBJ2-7	TGTGCCAGCAGTTATGCGGGACTAAGCTCCTACGAGCAGTACTTC	CASSYAGLSSYEQYF
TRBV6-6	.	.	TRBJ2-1	TGTGCCAGCAGTCGACACGTAGCGAGGAGCTCCTACAATGAGCAGTTCTTC	CASSRHVARSSYNEQFF
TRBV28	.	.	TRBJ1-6	TGTGCCAGCAAGTTAGGGAATTCACCCCTCCACTTT	CASKLGNSPLHF
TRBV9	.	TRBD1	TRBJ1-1	TGTGCCAGCAGCCCATGGACAGGGGGGGACACTGAAGCTTTCTTT	CASSPWTGGDTEAFF
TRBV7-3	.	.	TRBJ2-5	TGTGCCAGCAGCTTAACGGGGGGCCTACTCCAAGAGACCCAGTACTTC	CASSLTGGLLQETQYF
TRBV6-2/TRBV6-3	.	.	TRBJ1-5	TGTGCCAGCAGTTACGGGGGACGTCAGCCCCAGCATTTT	CASSYGGRQPQHF
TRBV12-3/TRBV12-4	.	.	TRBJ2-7	TGTGCCAGCAGTTTAGCGATTTACGAGCAGTACTTC	CASSLAIYEQYF
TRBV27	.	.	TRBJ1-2	TGTGCCAGCAGTCGGTTGTCAGACATGTTCCCCATATATGGCTACACCTTC	CASSRLSDMFPIYGYTF
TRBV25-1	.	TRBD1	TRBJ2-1	TGTGCCAGCAGTGGGGGACAGGGGGCAACGTACAATGAGCAGTTCTTC	CASSGGQGATYNEQFF
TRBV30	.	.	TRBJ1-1	TGTGCCTGGAGTGGGACAGCAAGGATGAACACTGAAGCTTTCTTT	CAWSGTARMNTEAFF
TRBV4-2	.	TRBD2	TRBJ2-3	TGTGCCAGCAGCCAGCAGCGGGGGGGTGGGAGCACAGATACGCAGTATTTT	CASSQQRGGGSTDTQYF
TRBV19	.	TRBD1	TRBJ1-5	TGTGCCAGTACACAGGGGACAAGGCAGCCCCAGCATTTT	CASTQGTRQPQHF
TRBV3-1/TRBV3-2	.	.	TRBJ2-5	TGTGCCAGCAGCCCCAGGGGAGAGACCCAGTACTTC	CASSPRGETQYF
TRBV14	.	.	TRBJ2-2	TGTGCCAGCAGCCATGTGACTCGTAACACCGGGGAGCTGTTTTTT	CASSHVTRNTGELFF
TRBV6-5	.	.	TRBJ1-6	TGTGCCAGCAGAGCGACACTTAACACACCCCTCCACTTT	CASRATLNTPLHF
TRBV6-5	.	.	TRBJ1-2	TGTGCCAGCCAAGACGGAGCTAACTATGGCTACACCTTC	CASQDGANYGYTF
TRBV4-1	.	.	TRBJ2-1	TGCGCCAGCAGCCTTCCCGGGGGCATGTACAATGAGCAGTTCTTC	CASSLPGGMYNEQFF
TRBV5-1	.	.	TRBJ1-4	TGCGCCAGCAGCCACGGGGTGGATAATGAAAAACTGTTTTTT	CASSHGVDNEKLFF
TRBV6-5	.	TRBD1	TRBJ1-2	TGTGCCAGCAGACGGGGACAGGGGGCCGACTATGGCTACACCTTC	CASRRGQGADYGYTF
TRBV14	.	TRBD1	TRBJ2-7	TGTGCCAGCAGCCCCTCGACAGGGTCGCAGTACTTC	CASSPSTGSQYF
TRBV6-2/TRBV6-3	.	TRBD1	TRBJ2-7	TGTGCCAGCAGCCCCACCCAGGGGGTAATTAAGTACTTC	CASSPTQGVIKYF
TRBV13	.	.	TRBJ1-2	TGTGCCAGCAGCTTACCCTCAGGCCGTAACTATGGCTACACCTTC	CASSLPSGRNYGYTF
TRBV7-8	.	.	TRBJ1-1	TGTGCCAGCAGCTTACGAGGGGCACGGGCTTTCTTT	CASSLRGARAFF
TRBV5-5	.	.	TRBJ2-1	TGTGCCAGCAGCTTGGACATTCCCGGTGAGCAGTTCTTC	CASSLDIPGEQFF
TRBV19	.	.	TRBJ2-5	TGTGCCAGTAGGGGGACGTACGTACCCACCACGTGGCAAGAGACCCAGTACTTC	CASRGTYVPTTWQETQYF
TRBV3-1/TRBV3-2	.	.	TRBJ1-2	TGTGCCAGCAGCCAAGATTACGGGGGTGGCTACACCTTC	CASSQDYGGGYTF
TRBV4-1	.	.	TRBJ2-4	TGCGCCAGCAGCCAAAGGGGTGGGGGACAATTAGCCAAAAACATTCAGTACTTC	CASSQRGGGQLAKNIQYF
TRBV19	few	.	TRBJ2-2	TGTGCCAGTAGTATACAGGGCGCTTACACCGGGGAGCTGTTTTTT	CASSIQGAYTGELFF
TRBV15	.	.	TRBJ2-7	TGTGCCACCAGCAGAGTCCCCGCCAGCGTTCCCTACGAGCAGTACTTC	CATSRVPASVPYEQYF
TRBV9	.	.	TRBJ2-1	TGTGCCAGCAGCTCAGCATTGCAGAGCGGCGATGAGCAGTTCTTC	CASSSALQSGDEQFF
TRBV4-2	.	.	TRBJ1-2	TGTGCCAGCAGCCAAGAATCTGCGCGGGAGGGCTACACCTTC	CASSQESAREGYTF
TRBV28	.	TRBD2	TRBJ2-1	TGTGCCAGCAGTACCCGACTAGCGGGGGGCAATGAGCAGTTCTTC	CASSTRLAGGNEQFF
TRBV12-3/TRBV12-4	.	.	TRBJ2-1	TGTGCCAGCAGTTTCCCCTACAATGAGCAGTTCTTC	CASSFPYNEQFF
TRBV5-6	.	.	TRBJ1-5	TGTGCCAGCAGCTGGGGGCCAGATACGACCAATCAGCCCCAGCATTTT	CASSWGPDTTNQPQHF
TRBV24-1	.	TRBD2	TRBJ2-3	TGTGCCACCAGTCGGGGGGTGACAGATACGCAGTATTTT	CATSRGVTDTQYF
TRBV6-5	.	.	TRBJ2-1	TGTGCCAGCAGTTACTCGATTTTTAAGCCTGTGAATGAGCAGTTCTTC	CASSYSIFKPVNEQFF
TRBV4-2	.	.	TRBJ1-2	TGTGCCAGCAGCCAAGATGGGGAACGCTATGGCTACACCTTC	CASSQDGERYGYTF
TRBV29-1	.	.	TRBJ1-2	TGCAGCGTTGAAGTACGGGACTATGGCTACACCTTC	CSVEVRDYGYTF
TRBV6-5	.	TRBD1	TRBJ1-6	TGTGCCAGCAGTACTCGGGACAGGGTCTCACCCCTCCACTTT	CASSTRDRVSPLHF
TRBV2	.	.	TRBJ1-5	TGTGCCAGCAGTGAATCTCTATCCAATCAGCCCCAGCATTTT	CASSESLSNQPQHF
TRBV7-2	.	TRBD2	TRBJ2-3	TGTGCCAGCAGCTTAGAGGGACTAGCGGGGGGCGGGCGCGGTACGCAGTATTTT	CASSLEGLAGGGRGTQYF
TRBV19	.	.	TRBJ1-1	TGTGCCAGTGCCCCCGCTGACAGGCGCGGCACTGAAGCTTTCTTT	CASAPADRRGTEAFF
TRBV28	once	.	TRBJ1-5	TGTGCCAGCAGCCTCACCGGACTTTTAGGGGGCAATCAGCCCCAGCATTTT	CASSLTGLLGGNQPQHF
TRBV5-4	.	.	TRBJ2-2	TGTGCCAGCAGCCTAGGGCCCGAGAACACCGGGGAGCTGTTTTTT	CASSLGPENTGELFF
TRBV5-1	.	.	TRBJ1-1	TGCGCCAGCAGTCTTACGGGGGGCACTGAAGCTTTCTTT	CASSLTGGTEAFF
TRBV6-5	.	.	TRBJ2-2	TGTGCCAGCAGCCGGGACCCCTTGGACACCGGGGAGCTGTTTTTT	CASSRDPLDTGELFF
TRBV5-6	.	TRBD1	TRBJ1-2	TGTGCCAGCAGCCAACCGGGACAGGGGTACTATGGCTACACCTTC	CASSQPGQGYYGYTF
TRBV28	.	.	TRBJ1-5	TGTGCCAGCAGCAAATACCTTAGCAATCAGCCCCAGCATTTT	CASSKYLSNQPQHF
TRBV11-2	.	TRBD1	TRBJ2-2	TGTGCCAGCACCCCACTGACAGGGCTCGGGGAGCTGTTTTTT	CASTPLTGLGELFF
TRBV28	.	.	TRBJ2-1	TGTGCCACCCTTAGCCGGGGTAACTCCTACAATGAGCAGTTCTTC	CATLSRGNSYNEQFF
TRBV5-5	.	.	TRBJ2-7	TGTGCCAGCAGCCGGGACCGGGCCGCCTCCTACGAGCAGTACTTC	CASSRDRAASYEQYF